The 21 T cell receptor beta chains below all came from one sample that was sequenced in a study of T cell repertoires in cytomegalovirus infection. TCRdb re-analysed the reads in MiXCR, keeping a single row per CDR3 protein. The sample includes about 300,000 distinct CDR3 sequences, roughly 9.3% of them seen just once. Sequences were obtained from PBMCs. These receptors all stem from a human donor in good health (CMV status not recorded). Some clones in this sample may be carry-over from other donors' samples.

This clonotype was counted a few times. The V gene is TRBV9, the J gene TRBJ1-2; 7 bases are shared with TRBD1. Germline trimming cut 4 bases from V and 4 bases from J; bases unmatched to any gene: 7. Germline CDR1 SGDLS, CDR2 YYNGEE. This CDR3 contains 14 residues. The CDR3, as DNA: TGTGCCAGCAGCCCCAGACAGGGCCCCTATGGCTACACCTTC. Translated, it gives CASSPRQGPYGYTF. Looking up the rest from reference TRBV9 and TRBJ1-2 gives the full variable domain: DSGVTQTPKHLITATGQRVTLRCSPRSGDLSVYWYQQSLDQGLQFLIQYYNGEERAKGNILERFSAQQFPDLHSELNLSSLELGDSALYFCASSPRQGPYGYTFGSGTRLTVV.

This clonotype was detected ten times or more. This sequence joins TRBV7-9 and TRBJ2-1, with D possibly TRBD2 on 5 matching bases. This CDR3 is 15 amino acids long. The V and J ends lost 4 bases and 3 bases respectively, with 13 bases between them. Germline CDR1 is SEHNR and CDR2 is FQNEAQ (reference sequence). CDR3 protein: CASSSNGRDYNEQFF. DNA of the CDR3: TGTGCCAGCAGCTCCAATGGACGGGACTACAATGAGCAGTTCTTC. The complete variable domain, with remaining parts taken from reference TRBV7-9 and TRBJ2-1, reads DTGVSQNPRHKITKRGQNVTFRCDPISEHNRLYWYRQTLGQGPEFLTYFQNEAQLEKSRLLSDRFSAERPKGSFSTLEIQRTEQGDSAMYLCASSSNGRDYNEQFFGPGTRLTVL.

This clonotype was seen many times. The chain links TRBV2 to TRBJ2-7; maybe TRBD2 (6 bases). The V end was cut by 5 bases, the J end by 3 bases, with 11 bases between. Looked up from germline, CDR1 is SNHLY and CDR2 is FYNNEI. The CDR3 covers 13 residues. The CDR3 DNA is TGTGCCAGCAGTCCGGGACTCTACTACGAGCAGTACTTC. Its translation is CASSPGLYYEQYF.

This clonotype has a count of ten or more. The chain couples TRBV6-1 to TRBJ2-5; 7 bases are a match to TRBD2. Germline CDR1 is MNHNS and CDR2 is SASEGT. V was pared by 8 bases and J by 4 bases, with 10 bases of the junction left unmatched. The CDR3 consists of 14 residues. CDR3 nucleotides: TGTGCCAGCGGGGGGGGGACTTTCAGAGAGACCCAGTACTTC. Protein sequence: CASGGGTFRETQYF.

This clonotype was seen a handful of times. As DNA, the CDR3 is TGTGCCAGCAGCTTACAAGACACTCGAACCACTGAAGCTTTCTTT. Translation gives CASSLQDTRTTEAFF. This chain links TRBV7-4 with TRBJ1-1; no firm D call. CDR1 and CDR2 (germline): SGHVT, SQSDAQ. The CDR3 has 15 residues. Trimming shortened V by 2 bases and J by 4 bases, and 14 bases separated the two germline ends.

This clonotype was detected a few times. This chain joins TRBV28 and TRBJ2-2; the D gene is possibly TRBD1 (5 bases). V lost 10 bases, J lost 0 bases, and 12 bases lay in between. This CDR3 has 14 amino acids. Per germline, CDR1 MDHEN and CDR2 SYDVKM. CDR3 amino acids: CATWTFANTGELFF. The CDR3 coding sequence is TGTGCCACTTGGACATTTGCGAACACCGGGGAGCTGTTTTTT.

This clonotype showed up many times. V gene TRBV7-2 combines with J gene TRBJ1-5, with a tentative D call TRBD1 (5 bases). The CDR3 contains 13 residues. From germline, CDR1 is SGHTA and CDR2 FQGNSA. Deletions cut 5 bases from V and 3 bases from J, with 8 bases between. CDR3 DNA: TGTGCCAGCAGCCGCAGGGACAATCAGCCCCAGCATTTT. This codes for CASSRRDNQPQHF.

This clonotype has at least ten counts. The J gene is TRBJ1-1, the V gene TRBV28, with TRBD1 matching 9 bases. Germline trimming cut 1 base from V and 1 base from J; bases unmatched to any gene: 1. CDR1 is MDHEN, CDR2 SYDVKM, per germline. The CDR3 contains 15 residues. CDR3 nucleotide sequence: TGTGCCAGCAGTTTATCGGACAGGGGGAACACTGAAGCTTTCTTT. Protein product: CASSLSDRGNTEAFF.

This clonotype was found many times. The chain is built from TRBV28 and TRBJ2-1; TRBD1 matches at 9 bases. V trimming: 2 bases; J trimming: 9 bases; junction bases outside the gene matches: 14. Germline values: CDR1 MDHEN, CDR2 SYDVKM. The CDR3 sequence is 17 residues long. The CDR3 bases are TGTGCCAGCAGTTTAAGGGACAGGGTAAAACGATGGGGTGAGCAGTTCTTC. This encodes CASSLRDRVKRWGEQFF.

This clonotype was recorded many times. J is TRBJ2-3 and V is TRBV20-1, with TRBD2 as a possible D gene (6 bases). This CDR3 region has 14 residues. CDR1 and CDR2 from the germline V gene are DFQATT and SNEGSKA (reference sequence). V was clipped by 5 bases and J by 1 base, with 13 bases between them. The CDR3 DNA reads TGCAGTGCTGAAATGGGGGGACGCACAGATACGCAGTATTTT. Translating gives CSAEMGGRTDTQYF.

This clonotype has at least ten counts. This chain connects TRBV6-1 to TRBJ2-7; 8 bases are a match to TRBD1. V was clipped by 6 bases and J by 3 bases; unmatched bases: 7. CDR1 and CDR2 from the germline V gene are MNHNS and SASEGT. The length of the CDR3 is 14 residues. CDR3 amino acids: CASSSRQGIYEQYF. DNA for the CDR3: TGTGCCAGCAGCTCCCGACAGGGGATCTACGAGCAGTACTTC.

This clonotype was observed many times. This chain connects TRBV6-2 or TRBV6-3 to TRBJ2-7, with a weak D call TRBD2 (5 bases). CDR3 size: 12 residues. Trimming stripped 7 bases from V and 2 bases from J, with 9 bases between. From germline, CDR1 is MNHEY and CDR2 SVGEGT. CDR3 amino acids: CASKEAPYEQYF. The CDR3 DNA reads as TGTGCCAGCAAGGAGGCCCCCTACGAGCAGTACTTC.

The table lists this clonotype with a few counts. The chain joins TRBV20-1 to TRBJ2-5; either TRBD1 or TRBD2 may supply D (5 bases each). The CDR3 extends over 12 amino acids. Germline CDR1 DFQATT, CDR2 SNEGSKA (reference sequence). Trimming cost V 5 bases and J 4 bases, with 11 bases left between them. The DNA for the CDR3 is TGCAGTGCTTCGGGGCTAGTAGAGACCCAGTACTTC. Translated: CSASGLVETQYF.

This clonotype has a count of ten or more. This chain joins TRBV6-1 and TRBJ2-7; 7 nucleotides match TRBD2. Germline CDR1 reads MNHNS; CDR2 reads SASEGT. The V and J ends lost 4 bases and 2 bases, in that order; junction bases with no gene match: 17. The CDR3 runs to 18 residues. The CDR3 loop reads CASSVPGVAPGRAYEQYV. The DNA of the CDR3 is TGTGCCAGCAGTGTCCCCGGGGTCGCGCCTGGGAGGGCCTACGAGCAGTACGTC.

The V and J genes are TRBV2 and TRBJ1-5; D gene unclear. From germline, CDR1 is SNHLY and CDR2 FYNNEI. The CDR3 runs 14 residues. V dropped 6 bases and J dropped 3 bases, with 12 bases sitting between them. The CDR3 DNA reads TGTGCCAGCAGCGCCCAACTCTCCAATCAGCCCCAGCATTTT. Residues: CASSAQLSNQPQHF.

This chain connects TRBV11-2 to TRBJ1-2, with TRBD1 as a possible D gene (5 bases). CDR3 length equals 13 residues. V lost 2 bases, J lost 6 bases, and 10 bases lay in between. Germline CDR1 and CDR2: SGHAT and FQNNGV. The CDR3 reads CASSLIGGNGYTF. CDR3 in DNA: TGTGCCAGCAGCTTAATCGGGGGTAATGGCTACACCTTC.

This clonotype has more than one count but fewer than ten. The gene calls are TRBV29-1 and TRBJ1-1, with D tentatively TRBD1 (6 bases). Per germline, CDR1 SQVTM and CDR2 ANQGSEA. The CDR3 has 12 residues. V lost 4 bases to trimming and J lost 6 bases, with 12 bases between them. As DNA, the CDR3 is TGCAGCGTTGTTGCAGGGGACCCTGAAGCTTTCTTT. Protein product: CSVVAGDPEAFF.

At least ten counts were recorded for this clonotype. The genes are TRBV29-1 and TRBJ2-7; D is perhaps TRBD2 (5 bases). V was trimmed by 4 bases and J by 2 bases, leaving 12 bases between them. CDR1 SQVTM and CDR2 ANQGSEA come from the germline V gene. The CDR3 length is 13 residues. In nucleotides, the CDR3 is TGCAGCGTTGGCGGCGGGTTCGCCTACGAGCAGTACTTC. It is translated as CSVGGGFAYEQYF.

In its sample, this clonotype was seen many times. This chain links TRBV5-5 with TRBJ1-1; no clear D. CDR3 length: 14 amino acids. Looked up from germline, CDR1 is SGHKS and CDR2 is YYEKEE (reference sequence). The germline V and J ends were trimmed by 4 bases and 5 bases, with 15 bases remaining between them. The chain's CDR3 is CASSPWAGGTEAFF. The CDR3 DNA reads TGTGCCAGCAGCCCTTGGGCGGGTGGGACTGAAGCTTTCTTT. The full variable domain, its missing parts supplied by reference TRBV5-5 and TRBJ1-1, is DAGVTQSPTHLIKTRGQQVTLRCSPISGHKSVSWYQQVLGQGPQFIFQYYEKEERGRGNFPDRFSARQFPNYSSELNVNALLLGDSALYLCASSPWAGGTEAFFGQGTRLTVV.

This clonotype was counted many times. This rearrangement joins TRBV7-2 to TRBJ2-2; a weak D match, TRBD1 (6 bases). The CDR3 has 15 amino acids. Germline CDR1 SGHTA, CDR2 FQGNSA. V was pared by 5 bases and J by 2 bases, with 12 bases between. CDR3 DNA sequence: TGTGCCAGCAGCACTATACAGGGAAACACCGGGGAGCTGTTTTTT. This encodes CASSTIQGNTGELFF.

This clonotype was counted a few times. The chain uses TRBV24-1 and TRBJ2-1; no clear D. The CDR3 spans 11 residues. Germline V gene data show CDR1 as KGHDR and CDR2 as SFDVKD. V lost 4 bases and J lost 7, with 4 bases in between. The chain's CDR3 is CATSDRNEQFF. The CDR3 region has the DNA TGTGCCACCAGTGACCGAAATGAGCAGTTCTTC.